The 32 T cell receptor beta chains below come from one sample, sequenced in a study of cytomegalovirus exposure and HLA in healthy donors. TCRdb keeps only in-frame clones here, not all; method: immunoSEQ multiplex PCR. The sample has some 48,000 clones, 94% seen once; the top ten hold roughly 7.1%. Sequenced: PBMCs. These receptors originate from a woman under 30 in good health and CMV-seropositive.

This sequence joins TRBV2 and TRBJ2-3; TRBD2 matches 9 bases. Germline assignment: CDR1 SNHLY and CDR2 FYNNEI. CDR3 size: 15 residues. V trimming: 8 bases; J trimming: 3 bases; junction bases outside the gene matches: 9. The CDR3 is CASDLSGRGTDTQYF. The DNA for the CDR3 is TGTGCCAGCGACCTTAGCGGGAGAGGGACAGATACGCAGTATTTT.

The chain couples TRBV27 to TRBJ1-1; 7 bases map to TRBD1. The junction had 10 bases not matched to a gene; V was cut back by 2 bases and J by 1 base. CDR3 length: 17 residues. From germline, CDR1 is MNHEY and CDR2 SMNVEV (reference sequence). CDR3 in amino acids: CASSLQTGPVSNTEAFF. In DNA, the CDR3 is TGTGCCAGCAGTTTACAGACAGGGCCAGTGTCGAACACTGAAGCTTTCTTT.

The genes are TRBV2 and TRBJ1-3, with D tentatively TRBD1 (6 bases). Germline V gene data show CDR1 as SNHLY and CDR2 as FYNNEI. V was trimmed by 6 bases and J by 0 bases, leaving 18 bases between them. The CDR3 runs to 17 residues. CDR3 in DNA: TGTGCCAGCAGCGACGCGGGGGGCGCATACTCTGGAAACACCATATATTTT. Its translation: CASSDAGGAYSGNTIYF.

This clone was detected only once. The chain joins TRBV7-8 to TRBJ2-7; a possible D gene is TRBD1 (6 bases). Trimming stripped 0 bases from V and 6 bases from J, with 12 bases between. The CDR3 spans 14 residues. The germline V gene has CDR1 SGHVS and CDR2 FQNEAQ. The CDR3 protein is CASSLAQGMGEQYF. In DNA form, the CDR3 reads TGTGCCAGCAGCTTAGCCCAGGGGATGGGCGAGCAGTACTTC.

The V and J genes are TRBV10-2 and TRBJ1-1, with a possible D match to TRBD1 (6 bases). The CDR3 totals 15 residues. The germline gives CDR1 WSHSY, CDR2 SAAADI. V was clipped by 3 bases and J by 3 bases, with 14 bases between them. The CDR3 nucleotides are TGCGCCAGCAGTGAAAGGCAACAGGGTGACACTGAAGCTTTCTTT. The encoded protein is CASSERQQGDTEAFF.

The gene calls are TRBV5-1 and TRBJ2-1; 8 positions match TRBD2. The germline V gene encodes CDR1 SGHRS and CDR2 YFSETQ. This CDR3 has 17 residues. V dropped 4 bases and J dropped 1; count of bases not matched to a gene: 10. CDR3 in amino acids: CASSNHSSGLSYNEQFF. CDR3 DNA sequence: TGCGCCAGCAGCAACCATTCTAGCGGGCTATCCTACAATGAGCAGTTCTTC.

The chain employs TRBV25-1 and TRBJ1-3; D is ambiguous. This CDR3 contains 13 residues. Trimming removed 4 bases from V and 1 base from J, with 5 bases in between. Germline V gene sequence: CDR1 MGHDK, CDR2 SYGVNS. The CDR3 DNA follows: TGTGCCAGCAGTGCGGGGTCTGGAAACACCATATATTTT. Protein: CASSAGSGNTIYF.

The chain links TRBV6-4 to TRBJ2-1; D not certain. The V end was cut by 4 bases, the J end by 5 bases, with 6 bases between. From germline, CDR1 is MRHNA and CDR2 SNTAGT. The CDR3 spans 12 residues. The chain's CDR3 is CASSARDNEQFF. Here the CDR3 DNA reads TGTGCCAGCAGTGCCCGAGACAATGAGCAGTTCTTC.

This clone was detected once. This sequence joins TRBV27 and TRBJ2-5, with D maybe TRBD2 (6 bases). The CDR3 is 14 residues long. The germline V and J ends were trimmed by 3 bases and 0 bases, with 8 bases remaining between them. Looked up from germline, CDR1 is MNHEY and CDR2 is SMNVEV (reference sequence). CDR3 region: CASSFSGYQETQYF. CDR3 coding DNA: TGTGCCAGCAGTTTTAGCGGATACCAAGAGACCCAGTACTTC.

The genes are TRBV7-9 and TRBJ2-7; possibly TRBD2 for D (6 bases). CDR3 length: 13 residues. Trimming shortened V by 5 bases and J by 1 base, and 9 bases separated the two germline ends. In germline, CDR1 is SEHNR, CDR2 FQNEAQ (reference sequence). The CDR3 DNA sequence: TGTGCCAGCAGCGGGACTGGGTCCTACGAGCAGTACTTC. Amino acids: CASSGTGSYEQYF.

This chain uses TRBV19 with TRBJ1-2, with TRBD1 matching 7 bases. This CDR3 spans 15 amino acids. V was clipped by 4 bases and J by 1 base; unmatched bases: 6. Germline V gene sequence: CDR1 LNHDA, CDR2 SQIVND (reference sequence). CDR3 sequence reads: CASSTTGQINYGYTF. CDR3 coding DNA: TGTGCCAGTAGTACCACGGGACAGATTAACTATGGCTACACCTTC.

The rearrangement uses TRBV5-1 and TRBJ1-1; D remains unclear. The germline V and J ends were trimmed by 2 bases and 3 bases, with 14 bases remaining between them. CDR1 and CDR2 from the germline V gene are SGHRS and YFSETQ. The CDR3 totals 15 residues. DNA of the CDR3: TGCGCCAGCAGCTTAGAGGGTAGGAGGGACACTGAAGCTTTCTTT. It codes for CASSLEGRRDTEAFF.

The gene calls are TRBV6-5 and TRBJ2-7; 8 bases map to TRBD1. The CDR3 runs to 15 residues. After removal of 2 bases from V and 3 bases from J, the junction contained 6 bases not matched to a gene. Germline lookup yields CDR1 MNHEY and CDR2 SVGAGI. CDR3 residues: CASSYQGTGNYEQYF. For the CDR3, the DNA is TGTGCCAGCAGTTACCAAGGGACAGGTAACTACGAGCAGTACTTC.

This chain uses TRBV5-1 with TRBJ2-5, with 15 bases identical to TRBD2. The length of the CDR3 is 17 residues. The V gene's germline CDR1 is SGHRS and CDR2 YFSETQ. J gave up 4 bases and V 5 bases, and 9 bases lay outside the gene matches. The CDR3 here is CASSSGLAGGPGETQYF. The CDR3 DNA sequence: TGCGCCAGCAGTTCCGGACTAGCGGGAGGGCCTGGAGAGACCCAGTACTTC.

CDR3 protein: CASSRQGVSPLHF. CDR3 sequence (DNA): TGTGCCAGCAGTCGACAGGGGGTCTCACCCCTCCACTTT. The V call is TRBV6-5, the J call TRBJ1-6; TRBD1 matches 9 bases. This CDR3 has 13 residues. Germline values: CDR1 MNHEY, CDR2 SVGAGI. J lost 10 bases, V lost 5 bases, and 3 bases had no gene match.

The genes are TRBV9 and TRBJ2-1, with TRBD2 matching 12 bases. V lost 0 bases, J lost 7 bases, and 5 bases stayed unmatched. The CDR3 has 16 residues. Germline V gives CDR1 SGDLS, CDR2 YYNGEE. CDR3 in DNA: TGTGCCAGCAGCGTAGTGCCTAGCGGGAGGGGGAATGAGCAGTTCTTC. This codes for CASSVVPSGRGNEQFF.

The V and J genes are TRBV27 and TRBJ2-1; 15 bases are shared with TRBD2. The V segment lost 2 bases and the J segment 12 bases; nucleotides outside the gene matches: 11. Germline CDR1 and CDR2: MNHEY and SMNVEV (reference sequence). The CDR3 spans 17 residues. In DNA, the CDR3 is TGTGCCAGCAGTTTAGGCAGGGGCCTGGGACTAGCGGGAGGGCAGTTCTTC. This translates into CASSLGRGLGLAGGQFF.

The chain has TRBV11-2 and TRBJ2-2; TRBD2 matches at 7 bases. Germline loops: CDR1 SGHAT, CDR2 FQNNGV. This CDR3 region has 19 residues. The V segment lost 4 bases and the J segment 8 bases; nucleotides outside the gene matches: 22. CDR3 sequence reads: CASSSPLWGGPTRGGELFF. The CDR3 nucleotides read TGTGCCAGCAGCTCCCCACTTTGGGGGGGTCCCACCAGAGGGGGGGAGCTGTTTTTT.

The CDR3 is CASSPRGGSGGRETQYF. The CDR3 DNA follows: TGTGCCAGTAGTCCTCGCGGGGGTAGCGGGGGGAGGGAGACCCAGTACTTC. V and J are TRBV19 and TRBJ2-5, with 10 bases fitting TRBD2. Germline V CDR1 and CDR2: LNHDA, SQIVND (reference sequence). This CDR3 has 17 residues. The V gene end was trimmed by 5 bases and the J gene end by 5 bases; junction bases not matched to a gene: 14.

This clone appeared a single time. The chain has TRBV11-3 and TRBJ2-1; 11 positions agree with TRBD2. The germline V gene has CDR1 SGHNT and CDR2 YENEEA. The CDR3 loop spans 17 amino acids. J gave up 9 bases and V 1 base, and 11 bases lay outside the gene matches. The CDR3 region is CASSLVALLAGDPEQFF. The CDR3 DNA is TGTGCCAGCAGCTTAGTCGCTTTACTAGCGGGAGATCCTGAGCAGTTCTTC.

The chain combines TRBV25-1 with TRBJ2-7, with TRBD2 identical over 11 bases. V was pared by 8 bases and J by 4 bases, with 10 bases of the junction left unmatched. Per germline, CDR1 MGHDK and CDR2 SYGVNS. The CDR3 is made up of 15 amino acids. CDR3 sequence (DNA): TGTGCCAGCTCGGAACCCGGGACTAGCGGTTACGAGCAGTACTTC. Its translation is CASSEPGTSGYEQYF.

V and J are TRBV15 and TRBJ2-3; TRBD2 aligns across 7 bases. The CDR3 has 15 amino acids. V was clipped by 1 base and J by 3 bases; unmatched bases: 4. CDR1 LNHNV and CDR2 YYDKDF come from the germline V gene (reference sequence). CDR3 sequence reads: CATSRAGEGTDTQYF. CDR3 DNA: TGTGCCACCAGCAGAGCGGGGGAGGGGACAGATACGCAGTATTTT.

The chain recombines TRBV28 with TRBJ1-3; the D gene is possibly TRBD1 (5 bases). This CDR3 has 13 residues. With 7 bases removed from V and 3 bases from J, the gap between germline ends came to 10 bases. Germline V gives CDR1 MDHEN, CDR2 SYDVKM. CDR3 in amino acids: CASIGGSGNTIYF. CDR3 sequence (DNA): TGTGCCAGCATTGGGGGGAGTGGAAACACCATATATTTT.

V gene TRBV7-3 combines with J gene TRBJ1-2; 8 bases map to TRBD1. V gave up 0 bases and J gave up 2 bases; unmatched junction bases: 11. Germline CDR1 is SGHTA and CDR2 is FQGTGA. The CDR3 spans 18 residues. The CDR3 nucleotides are TGTGCCAGCAGCTTAACCCCCGGGACAGGAAGTTTCAACTATGGCTACACCTTC. This translates into CASSLTPGTGSFNYGYTF. The variable domain in full, with the rest retrieved from reference TRBV7-3 and TRBJ1-2, is GAGVSQTPSNKVTEKGKYVELRCDPISGHTALYWYRQSLGQGPEFLIYFQGTGAADDSGLPNDRFFAVRPEGSVSTLKIQRTERGDSAVYLCASSLTPGTGSFNYGYTFGSGTRLTVV.

The chain links TRBV6-1 to TRBJ1-5; D not certain. The CDR3 sequence is 16 residues long. Germline values: CDR1 MNHNS, CDR2 SASEGT. Trimming stripped 2 bases from V and 2 bases from J, with 13 bases between. The CDR3 bases are TGTGCCAGCAGTGAATCTGGTGGTAGTGGCAATCAGCCCCAGCATTTT. Protein product: CASSESGGSGNQPQHF.

This chain joins TRBV7-3 and TRBJ2-2; D call uncertain. This CDR3 region has 14 residues. V was shortened by 3 bases and J by 2 bases, with 7 bases between the two germline ends. Germline loops: CDR1 SGHTA, CDR2 FQGTGA. In DNA form, the CDR3 reads TGTGCCAGCAGCTTCTACCAAAACACCGGGGAGCTGTTTTTT. Protein: CASSFYQNTGELFF.

The V call is TRBV2, the J call TRBJ2-3; TRBD2 matches 13 bases. After removal of 8 bases from V and 4 bases from J, the junction contained 6 bases not matched to a gene. In germline, CDR1 is SNHLY, CDR2 FYNNEI. The CDR3 runs 15 residues. The CDR3 sequence: CASATSGRWADTQYF. CDR3 DNA sequence: TGTGCCAGCGCGACTAGCGGGAGGTGGGCAGATACGCAGTATTTT.

This clone came up a few times. V and J are TRBV28 and TRBJ1-1; D may be TRBD1 (5 bases). The CDR3 is made up of 17 amino acids. V was trimmed by 3 bases and J by 1 base, leaving 18 bases between them. The germline CDR1 and CDR2 sequences are MDHEN and SYDVKM. The CDR3 spells CASSLAGMGLPNTEAFF. The CDR3, as DNA: TGTGCCAGCAGTTTGGCGGGGATGGGACTCCCGAACACTGAAGCTTTCTTT.

The V and J genes are TRBV27 and TRBJ1-4; 7 nucleotides line up with TRBD1. The CDR3 length is 16 residues. The germline V gene encodes CDR1 MNHEY and CDR2 SMNVEV (reference sequence). V was clipped by 0 bases and J by 3 bases; unmatched bases: 4. The CDR3 DNA reads TGTGCCAGCAGTTTATCAATAGGGACAGCTAATGAAAAACTGTTTTTT. Translated, it gives CASSLSIGTANEKLFF.

This clone is a singleton in its sample. The V and J genes are TRBV2 and TRBJ1-5; unclear D gene. Germline V gene sequence: CDR1 SNHLY, CDR2 FYNNEI. The germline V and J ends were trimmed by 3 bases and 5 bases, with 8 bases remaining between them. The CDR3 length is 13 residues. Here the CDR3 DNA reads TGTGCCAGCAGTGAGTGGTTAGATCAGCCCCAGCATTTT. As protein: CASSEWLDQPQHF.

This chain links TRBV9 with TRBJ1-1, with 8 bases matching TRBD1. The V gene end was trimmed by 0 bases and the J gene end by 5 bases; junction bases not matched to a gene: 3. In germline, CDR1 is SGDLS, CDR2 YYNGEE. The length of the CDR3 is 14 residues. The CDR3: CASSVDTGGTEAFF. The CDR3 DNA sequence: TGTGCCAGCAGCGTAGATACAGGGGGTACTGAAGCTTTCTTT.

The chain is built from TRBV19 and TRBJ2-4; tentatively, D is TRBD1 (6 bases). In germline, CDR1 is LNHDA, CDR2 SQIVND (reference sequence). CDR3 length: 15 residues. V was clipped by 4 bases and J by 1 base, with 11 bases between them. In DNA form, the CDR3 reads TGTGCCAGTAGTAACCCACAGGGTGCCAAAAACATTCAGTACTTC. This encodes CASSNPQGAKNIQYF.